This T cell receptor beta chain originates from a study of cytomegalovirus exposure and HLA in healthy donors. Study-wide points: Listed as cytomegalovirus-associated were approximately 160 TCR beta chains. While the bulk of TCR sequences proved rare, some public TCRs turned up in many donors.

This CDR3 is 14 amino acids long. Trimming stripped 5 bases from V and 2 bases from J, with 13 bases between. Germline V CDR1 and CDR2: PRHDT, FYEKMQ (reference sequence). A word on this clone: Its antigen is unknown.

Profiling relied on immunoSEQ multiplex PCR, and the TCRdb table lists in-frame clones only, not all of them. Among 200,000 or so clones listed, around 83% were seen once. The sequence derives from a woman aged 30 to 39 in good health and CMV-seropositive. Sample: PBMCs. V is TRBV13 and J is TRBJ2-7; D may be TRBD2 (5 bases). CDR3 coding DNA: TGTGCCAGCAGCCTCGGACTGGGAACCTACGAGCAGTACTTC. The encoded protein is CASSLGLGTYEQYF.